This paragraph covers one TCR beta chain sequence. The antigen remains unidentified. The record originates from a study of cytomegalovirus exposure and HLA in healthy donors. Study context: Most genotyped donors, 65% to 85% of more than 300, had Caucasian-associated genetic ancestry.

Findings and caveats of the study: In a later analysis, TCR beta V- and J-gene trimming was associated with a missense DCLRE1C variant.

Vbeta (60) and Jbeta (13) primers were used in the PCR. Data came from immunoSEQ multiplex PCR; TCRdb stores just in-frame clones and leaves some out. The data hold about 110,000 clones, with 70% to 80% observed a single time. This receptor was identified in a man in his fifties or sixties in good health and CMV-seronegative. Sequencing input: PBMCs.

CDR3 bases: TGTGCCAGCAGCACAGGGGGTGGATATCAGCCCCAGCATTTT. This sequence encodes CASSTGGGYQPQHF. This chain connects TRBV6-1 to TRBJ1-5; TRBD1 matches at 8 bases. Germline assignment: CDR1 MNHNS and CDR2 SASEGT. With V trimmed by 6 bases and J by 5 bases, 6 bases remained unmatched. The CDR3 spans 14 residues.